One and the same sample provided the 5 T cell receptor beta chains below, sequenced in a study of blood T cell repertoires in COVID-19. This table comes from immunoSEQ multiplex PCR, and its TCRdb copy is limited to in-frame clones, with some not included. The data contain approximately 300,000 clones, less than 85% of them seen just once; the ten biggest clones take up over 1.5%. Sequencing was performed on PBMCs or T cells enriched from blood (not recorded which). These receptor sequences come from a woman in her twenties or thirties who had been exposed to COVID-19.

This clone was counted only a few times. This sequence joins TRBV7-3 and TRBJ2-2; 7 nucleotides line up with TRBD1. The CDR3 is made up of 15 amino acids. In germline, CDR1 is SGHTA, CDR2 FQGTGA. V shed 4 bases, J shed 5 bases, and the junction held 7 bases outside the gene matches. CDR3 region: CASSSRQGGTGELFF. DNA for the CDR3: TGTGCCAGCAGCTCGAGACAGGGCGGGACCGGGGAGCTGTTTTTT. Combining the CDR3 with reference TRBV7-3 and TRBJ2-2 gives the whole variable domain GAGVSQTPSNKVTEKGKYVELRCDPISGHTALYWYRQSLGQGPEFLIYFQGTGAADDSGLPNDRFFAVRPEGSVSTLKIQRTERGDSAVYLCASSSRQGGTGELFFGEGSRLTVL.

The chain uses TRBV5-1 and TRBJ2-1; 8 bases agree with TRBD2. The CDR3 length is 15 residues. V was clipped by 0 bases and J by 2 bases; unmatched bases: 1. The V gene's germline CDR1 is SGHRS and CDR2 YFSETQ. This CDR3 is CASSLVGGAYNEQFF. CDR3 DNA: TGCGCCAGCAGCTTGGTCGGGGGGGCCTACAATGAGCAGTTCTTC.

Here the CDR3 DNA reads TGCAGTACAATACTGGGAGGTCAAGCTTTCTTT. Encoded protein: CSTILGGQAFF. The chain links TRBV20-1 to TRBJ1-1, with D uncertain. The V and J ends lost 8 bases and 9 bases respectively, with 16 bases between them. This CDR3 has 11 residues. Looked up from germline, CDR1 is DFQATT and CDR2 is SNEGSKA (reference sequence).

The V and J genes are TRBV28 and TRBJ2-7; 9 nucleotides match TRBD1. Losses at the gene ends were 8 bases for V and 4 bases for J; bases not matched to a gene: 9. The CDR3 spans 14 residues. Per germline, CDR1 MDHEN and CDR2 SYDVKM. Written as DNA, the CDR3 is TGTGCCAGCGGTACAGGGGGCAGGGTATACGAGCAGTACTTC. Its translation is CASGTGGRVYEQYF.

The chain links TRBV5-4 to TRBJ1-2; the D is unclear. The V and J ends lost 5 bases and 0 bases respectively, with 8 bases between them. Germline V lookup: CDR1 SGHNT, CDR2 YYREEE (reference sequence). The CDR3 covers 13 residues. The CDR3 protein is CASRLSANYGYTF. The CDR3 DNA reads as TGTGCCAGCAGGCTAAGTGCTAACTATGGCTACACCTTC.